These T cell receptor beta chains were read from a single sample in a study of post-analysis software for immune sequencing data. TCRdb re-called the PCR reads with MiXCR, one entry per CDR3 protein. The sample lists 750,000 to 950,000 distinct CDR3 sequences, roughly 50% occurring once. Sequenced: blood. The receptor set was obtained from a girl aged 10 to 17 with multiple sclerosis. Each CDR3 is given with its conserved first and last residue. Each record gives: V gene, J gene, CDR3 protein.

v_gene: TRBV5-1; j_gene: TRBJ2-1; CDR3aa: CASSLGGRNSYNEQFF
v_gene: TRBV27; j_gene: TRBJ2-1; CDR3aa: CASSFPPGRGDEQFF
v_gene: TRBV29-1; j_gene: TRBJ2-3; CDR3aa: CSVPRQDGYTDTQYF
v_gene: TRBV5-1; j_gene: TRBJ2-5; CDR3aa: CASSLVASGNQETQYF
v_gene: TRBV4-2; j_gene: TRBJ1-1; CDR3aa: CASSQAHGNTEAFF
v_gene: TRBV7-9; j_gene: TRBJ2-3; CDR3aa: CASSLTSQGGDTQYF
v_gene: TRBV14; j_gene: TRBJ2-7; CDR3aa: CASSQDVGAQGYEQYF
v_gene: TRBV10-1; j_gene: TRBJ2-4; CDR3aa: CASSGGWRDEAKNIQYF
v_gene: TRBV20-1; j_gene: TRBJ2-1; CDR3aa: CSAETGTQQNNPYNEQFF
v_gene: TRBV10-2; j_gene: .; CDR3aa: CASSGTVTTYEQYF
v_gene: TRBV7-2; j_gene: TRBJ2-7; CDR3aa: CASSPRSGSGEQYF
v_gene: TRBV24-1; j_gene: TRBJ1-2; CDR3aa: CATILPPGQGAGYTF
v_gene: TRBV11-2; j_gene: TRBJ2-1; CDR3aa: CASSNRDGSYNEQFF
v_gene: TRBV30; j_gene: TRBJ2-1; CDR3aa: CAWSSPGHELFF
v_gene: TRBV5-1; j_gene: TRBJ2-6; CDR3aa: CASSAGVGANVLTF
v_gene: TRBV3-1; j_gene: TRBJ2-1; CDR3aa: CASSPSLNEQFF
v_gene: TRBV3-1; j_gene: TRBJ2-3; CDR3aa: CASSQDSLAGVYGDTQYF
v_gene: TRBV7-2; j_gene: TRBJ1-2; CDR3aa: CASSSWGGYTF
v_gene: TRBV27; j_gene: TRBJ1-2; CDR3aa: CASSQTGLVGYTF
v_gene: TRBV12-3/TRBV12-4; j_gene: TRBJ2-1; CDR3aa: CASSFGGNSNEQFF
v_gene: TRBV12-5; j_gene: TRBJ2-7; CDR3aa: CASAQAGPSYEQYF
v_gene: TRBV20-1; j_gene: TRBJ1-2; CDR3aa: CSATGTAYGYTF
v_gene: TRBV20-1; j_gene: TRBJ2-7; CDR3aa: CSAQTPGGGEQYF
v_gene: TRBV20-1; j_gene: TRBJ1-1; CDR3aa: CSAKQGDTEAFF
v_gene: TRBV24-1; j_gene: TRBJ2-1; CDR3aa: CATSDPGDGYNEQFF
v_gene: TRBV2; j_gene: TRBJ2-7; CDR3aa: CASSPNRGLQYEQYF
v_gene: TRBV3-1; j_gene: TRBJ2-7; CDR3aa: CASSQVRTGGTYEQYF
v_gene: TRBV5-5; j_gene: TRBJ2-3; CDR3aa: CASSMTVRRNTDTQYF
v_gene: TRBV5-6; j_gene: TRBJ2-1; CDR3aa: CASSLGRQGLGEQFF
v_gene: TRBV20-1; j_gene: TRBJ1-2; CDR3aa: CSAGTLNYGYTF
v_gene: TRBV29-1; j_gene: TRBJ2-1; CDR3aa: CSVVLVQGYNEQFF
v_gene: TRBV12-3/TRBV12-4; j_gene: TRBJ1-6; CDR3aa: CASSLDRDRPLHF
v_gene: TRBV29-1; j_gene: TRBJ1-5; CDR3aa: CSVGGDGKDQPQHF
v_gene: TRBV6-5; j_gene: TRBJ2-7; CDR3aa: CASSSDRNEQYF
v_gene: TRBV14; j_gene: .; CDR3aa: CASSFDEETQYF
v_gene: TRBV20-1; j_gene: TRBJ1-2; CDR3aa: CSAKPGTYGYTF
v_gene: TRBV7-2; j_gene: .; CDR3aa: CASSSYLGHEQYF
v_gene: TRBV10-3; j_gene: TRBJ2-7; CDR3aa: CAIGREFSYEQYF
v_gene: TRBV12-5; j_gene: TRBJ2-3; CDR3aa: CASGTTAALLRTDTQYF
v_gene: TRBV20-1; j_gene: TRBJ2-1; CDR3aa: CSAKSRREPNEQFF
v_gene: TRBV7-9; j_gene: TRBJ2-3; CDR3aa: CAGSLDPLTDTQYF
v_gene: TRBV10-3; j_gene: TRBJ2-5; CDR3aa: CAISEAGQGVQETQYF